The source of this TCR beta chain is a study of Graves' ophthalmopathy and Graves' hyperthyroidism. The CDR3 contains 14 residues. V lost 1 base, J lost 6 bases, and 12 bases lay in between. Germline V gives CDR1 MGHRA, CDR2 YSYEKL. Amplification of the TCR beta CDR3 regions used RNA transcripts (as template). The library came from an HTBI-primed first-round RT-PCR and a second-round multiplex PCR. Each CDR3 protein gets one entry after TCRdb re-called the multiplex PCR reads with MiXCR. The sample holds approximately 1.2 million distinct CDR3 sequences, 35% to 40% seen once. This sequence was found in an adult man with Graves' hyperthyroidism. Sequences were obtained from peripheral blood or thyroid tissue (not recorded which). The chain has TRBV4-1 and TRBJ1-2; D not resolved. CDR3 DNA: TGCGCCAGCAGCCAAGTAATAAAAACCCATGGCTACACCTTC. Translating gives CASSQVIKTHGYTF.